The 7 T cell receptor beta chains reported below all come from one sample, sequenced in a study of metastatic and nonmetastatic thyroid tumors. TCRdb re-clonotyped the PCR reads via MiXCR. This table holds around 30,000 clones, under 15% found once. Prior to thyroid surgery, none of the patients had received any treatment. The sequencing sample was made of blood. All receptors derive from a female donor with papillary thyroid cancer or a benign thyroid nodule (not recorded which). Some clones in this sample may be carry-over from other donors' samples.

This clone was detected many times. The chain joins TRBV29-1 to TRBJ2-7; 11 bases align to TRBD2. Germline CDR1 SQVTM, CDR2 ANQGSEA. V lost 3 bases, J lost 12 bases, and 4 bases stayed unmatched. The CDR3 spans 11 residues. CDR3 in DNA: TGCAGCGTTGAGACTAGCGGGAACGTGTACTTC. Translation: CSVETSGNVYF.

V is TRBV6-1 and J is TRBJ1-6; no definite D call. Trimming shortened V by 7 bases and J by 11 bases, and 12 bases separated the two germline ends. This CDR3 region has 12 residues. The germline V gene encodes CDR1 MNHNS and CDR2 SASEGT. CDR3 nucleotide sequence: TGTGCCAGCACCAACGGTAAAACACCCCTCCACTTT. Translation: CASTNGKTPLHF.

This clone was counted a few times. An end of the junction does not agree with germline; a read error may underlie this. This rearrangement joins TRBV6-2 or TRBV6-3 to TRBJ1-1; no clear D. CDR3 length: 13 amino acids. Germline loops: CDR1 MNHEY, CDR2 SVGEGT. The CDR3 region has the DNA TGTACCAGCAGTCTCAGTGAGAACACTGAAGCTTTCTTT. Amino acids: CTSSLSENTEAFF.

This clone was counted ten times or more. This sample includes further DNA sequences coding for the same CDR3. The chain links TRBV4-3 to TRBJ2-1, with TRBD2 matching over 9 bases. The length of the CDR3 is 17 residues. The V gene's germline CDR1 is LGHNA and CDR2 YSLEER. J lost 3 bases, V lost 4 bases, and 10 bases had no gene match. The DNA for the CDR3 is TGCGCCAGCAGCCCTCTTCATGGAGCGGGAGGCTACAATGAGCAGTTCTTC. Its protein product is CASSPLHGAGGYNEQFF.

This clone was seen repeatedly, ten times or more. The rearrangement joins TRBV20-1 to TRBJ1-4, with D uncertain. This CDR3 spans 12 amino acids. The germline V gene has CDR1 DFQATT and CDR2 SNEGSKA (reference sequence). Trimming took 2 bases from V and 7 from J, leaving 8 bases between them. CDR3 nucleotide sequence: TGCAGTGCTAGAAAGTTCGGTGAAAAACTGTTTTTT. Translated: CSARKFGEKLFF.

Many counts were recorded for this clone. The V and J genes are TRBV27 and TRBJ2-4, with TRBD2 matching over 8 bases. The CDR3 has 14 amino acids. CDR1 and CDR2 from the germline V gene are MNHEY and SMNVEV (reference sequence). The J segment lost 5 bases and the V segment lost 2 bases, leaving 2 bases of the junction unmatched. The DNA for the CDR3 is TGTGCCAGCAGTTTACCGGGACTAGAAAACATTCAGTACTTC. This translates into CASSLPGLENIQYF.

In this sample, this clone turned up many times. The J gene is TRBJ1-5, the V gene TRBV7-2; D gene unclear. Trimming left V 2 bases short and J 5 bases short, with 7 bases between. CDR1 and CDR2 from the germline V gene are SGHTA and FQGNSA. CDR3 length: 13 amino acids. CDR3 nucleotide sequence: TGTGCCAGCAGCTTAACGTCGTATCAGCCCCAGCATTTT. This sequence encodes CASSLTSYQPQHF.